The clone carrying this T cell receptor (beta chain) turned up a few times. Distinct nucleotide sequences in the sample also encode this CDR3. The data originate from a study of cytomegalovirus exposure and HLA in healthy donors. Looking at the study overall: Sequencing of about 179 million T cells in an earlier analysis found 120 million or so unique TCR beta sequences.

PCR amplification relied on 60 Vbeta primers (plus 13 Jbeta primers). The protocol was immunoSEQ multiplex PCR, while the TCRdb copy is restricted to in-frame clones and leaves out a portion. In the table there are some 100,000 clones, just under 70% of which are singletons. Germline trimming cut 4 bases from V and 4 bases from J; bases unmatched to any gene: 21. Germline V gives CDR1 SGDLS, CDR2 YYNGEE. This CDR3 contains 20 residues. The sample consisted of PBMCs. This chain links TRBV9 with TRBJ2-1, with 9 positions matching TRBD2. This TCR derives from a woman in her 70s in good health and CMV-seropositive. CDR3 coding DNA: TGTGCCAGCAGCCGAGTGGGCAGCGGGGGGACCCTTGGGGGGTACAATGAGCAGTTCTTC. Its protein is CASSRVGSGGTLGGYNEQFF.